This passage covers 3 T cell receptor beta chains from one sample sequenced in a study of blood T cells in healthy people across ages (dated by TCRdb to the mid-2010s). Library prep was done by 5' RACE. The data were produced on an Illumina HiSeq 2500. A second PCR of about 6 to 12 cycles was run with a J-beta primer mix and a sample-barcoded 5' primer. The public sequencing data were trimmed at Q25 with fastp and processed into clonotypes with MiXCR by TCRdb, which kept only in-frame beta chains. Rows merge per CDR3 protein into single entries with the most common DNA and genes. The sample table holds around 750,000 distinct CDR3 sequences, of which about 48% were seen once. The top ten hold approximately 41% of the sample. Source material: blood. These receptors came from an elderly man in good health.

This clonotype was observed a handful of times. The V call is TRBV6-5, the J call TRBJ2-5; 7 nucleotides match TRBD1. This CDR3 region has 14 residues. From germline, CDR1 is MNHEY and CDR2 SVGAGI. After removal of 5 bases from V and 5 bases from J, the junction contained 8 bases not matched to a gene. CDR3 amino acids: CASSDQGTVETQYF. CDR3 sequence (DNA): TGTGCCAGCAGTGACCAAGGGACAGTTGAGACCCAGTACTTC.

This chain links TRBV15 with TRBJ1-5; D possibly corresponds to TRBD1 (5 bases). V lost 5 bases to trimming and J lost 5 bases, with 16 bases between them. The V gene's germline CDR1 is LNHNV and CDR2 YYDKDF (reference sequence). The CDR3 contains 15 residues. The CDR3 sequence is CATSDGGIGDQPQHF. The CDR3 DNA reads TGTGCCACCAGCGACGGGGGAATAGGCGATCAGCCCCAGCATTTT.

In its sample, this clonotype was seen a few times. The chain employs TRBV21-1 and TRBJ1-2; TRBD1, the table's D call, lacks a check against the DNA. TRBV21-1 is designated a pseudogene. This CDR3 has 13 residues. CDR3 coding DNA: TGTGCCAGCAGCAAACAGGGGGTCGGAGGCTACACCTTC. Encoded protein: CASSKQGVGGYTF.